The present T cell receptor (beta chain) was sequenced within a study of blood T cell repertoires in COVID-19. CDR1 is GTSNPN, CDR2 SVGIG, per germline (reference sequence). The J segment lost 8 bases and the V segment lost 0 bases, leaving 5 bases of the junction unmatched. This CDR3 has 14 residues. This clone was seen a handful of times. This table comes from immunoSEQ multiplex PCR, and its TCRdb copy is limited to in-frame clones, with some not included. This sample carries roughly 58,000 clones, roughly two thirds of them seen once, and the ten largest clones take approximately 50%. The J gene is TRBJ2-1, the V gene TRBV30, with 9 bases matching TRBD2. The sample consisted of PBMCs or T cells enriched from blood (not recorded which). This clonotype was sampled from an older woman who had been exposed to COVID-19. CDR3 sequence: CAWSVGIAGDEQFF. The CDR3 nucleotides read TGTGCCTGGAGTGTAGGAATAGCGGGAGATGAGCAGTTCTTC.